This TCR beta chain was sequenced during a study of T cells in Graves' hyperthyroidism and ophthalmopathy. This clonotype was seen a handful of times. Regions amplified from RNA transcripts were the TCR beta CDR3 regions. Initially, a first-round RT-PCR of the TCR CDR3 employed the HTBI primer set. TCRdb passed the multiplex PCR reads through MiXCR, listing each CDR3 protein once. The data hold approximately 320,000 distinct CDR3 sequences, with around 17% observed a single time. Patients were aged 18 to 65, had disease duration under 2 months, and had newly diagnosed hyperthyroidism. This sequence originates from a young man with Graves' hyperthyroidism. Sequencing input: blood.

The CDR3 sequence is CASSLSGTSGSGQETQYF. The CDR3, as DNA: TGCGCCAGCAGCTTGTCTGGGACTAGCGGGAGTGGCCAAGAGACCCAGTACTTC. The chain employs TRBV5-1 and TRBJ2-5, with 14 bases identical to TRBD2. The J segment lost 1 base and the V segment lost 1 base, leaving 6 bases of the junction unmatched. Germline V gene data show CDR1 as SGHRS and CDR2 as YFSETQ. The length of the CDR3 is 18 residues.